Detailed here is one T cell receptor beta chain. Its target antigen remains unknown. Base qualities are not at hand, and no much larger clone is one base apart. From each donor, a single peripheral blood sample of approximately 110 mL on average was drawn into heparinised tubes. Naive, central memory, regulatory and stem cell-like memory CD4+ T cells were sorted on a BD FACSAria II using a panel including CD45RO, CCR7, CD25, CD127, CD95 and CD27. Every sorted population had a purity above 95%. PBMCs were separated immediately by Lymphoprep density gradient centrifugation and were stained directly, without being cultured. Samples were stained and sorted in pairs, with one healthy donor and one patient per experiment, so that batch effects were minimized. The data derive from a study of beta chain features in type 1 diabetes (dated by TCRdb to the late 2010s). Concerning the study at large: Patients and healthy donors did not differ in mean age, gender distribution, total cell number or subset yield. A total of around 110,000,000 sorted cells were examined across all samples, and RNA yield correlated strongly with the number of cells per subset. The study compared the TCRB repertoires of sorted circulating CD4+ T cell subsets in recently diagnosed type 1 diabetes patients with those in matched healthy donors. Naive and central memory subsets were obtained from all 28 donors, but regulatory and stem cell-like memory subsets were isolated from only 8 patients and roughly 8 healthy donors.

The entire amount of isolated RNA was reverse transcribed using the High Capacity cDNA Reverse Transcription Kit, so the sequenced TCRB transcripts were expressed ones. Deep immunoSEQ sequencing was applied to naive, central memory and regulatory T cell samples, giving an average of roughly 3.5 million total reads per sample. After sorted cells were lysed in RLT buffer, RNA was extracted with DNase-treated RNeasy Micro or Mini kits, with the choice depending on cell number. To prevent cross-contamination, each cell subset was processed individually, whereas patient and healthy donor samples were processed jointly. The immunoSEQ multiplex PCR was used to amplify TCRB sequences from cDNA, yielding 87-bp fragments that span the CDR3 region. Sequencing of the amplicons was performed on the Illumina HiSeq platform. In the paper's pipeline: Synthetic template baselines were used to correct PCR bias computationally, reads within Hamming distance 2 were collapsed, and singletons that could not be merged were discarded. By aligning reads against IMGT, V, D and J genes, CDR3 length, and insertions or deletions at six rearrangement sites were assigned. Clonotype counts were normalized to sorted cell number within each subset before computing true diversity and Gini coefficients with the tcR R package. The overlap coefficient, calculated on TCRB nucleotide sequences, was used to measure repertoire sharing. As a proxy for the pre-selection repertoire, out-of-frame TCRB sequences from naive cells were analyzed. Here the immuneACCESS table is served through TCRdb, limited to in-frame sequences with V and J called. Missing clones are a known gap in these copies; in checked studies unresolved V genes cover under half, and the rest lacks a known reason. V and J calls and clone size are copied from that table; D and trimming were computed from the DNA. The sample table records about 350,000 clones; less than 20% of these occur just once. Roughly 0.045% of the sample belongs to the ten largest clones.

Beyond this particular receptor, the publication reports: At VDJ recombination sites, type 1 diabetes patients had fewer insertions and more deleted nucleotides, which implies abnormalities in thymic rearrangement. A moderate but significant shortening of TCRB CDR3 length was observed in type 1 diabetes patients in all four CD4+ subsets. Shorter templates might be favored by PCR, yet because patient and control samples were amplified and corrected together, any such skew would affect both groups equally. Because small numbers of individuals were included in the HLA sub-analyses, any influence of HLA type on TCRB rearrangement was left unresolved. Because cDNA was sequenced instead of genomic DNA, highly expressing activated cells could be over-represented, though the groups showed no difference in activation or CD3 levels. Naive, central memory and regulatory TCRB repertoires appeared more similar among patients than among healthy donors.

From the cysteine up to the phenylalanine, the CDR3 has a length of 16 residues. The entry retains the CDR3 DNA only, 48 bases that are in frame from base 1. V and J are trimmed by 0 bases and 3 bases, and the gene matches miss 4 bases of the junction. CDR1 and CDR2 are read off the germline V gene as LGHNA and YSLEER. This receptor chain uses TRBV4-3 and TRBJ2-2; 7 middle bases align to TRBD1. The sequence derives from a woman between 18 and 29 years old in good health. The sequencing sample was made of naive CD4+ T cells from blood. In light of the paper, this sample's cell subset or site label describes: true naive CD4+ T cells. DNA sequence: TGCGCCAGCAGCCAAGATTCGCAGGGGGACACCGGGGAGCTGTTTTTT. This codes for CASSQDSQGDTGELFF.